This T cell receptor (beta chain) was sequenced during a study of identical twins. Study-wide points: Because invariant MAIT and iNKT cells could be present, zero-insertion analyses could be partly confounded. Its conclusions, products of cross-sectional statistical analysis, did not come from following the same donors.

Unique molecular identifiers were in the cDNA, with template-switch universal primer binding. TCRdb re-called the 5' RACE reads with MiXCR, one entry per CDR3 protein. The sample includes 1.5 million or so distinct CDR3 sequences, about 32% seen only once; the top ten take about 0.27%. Germline V gene sequence: CDR1 SGHRS, CDR2 YFSETQ. The CDR3 extends over 15 amino acids. Trimming shortened V by 0 bases and J by 8 bases, and 17 bases separated the two germline ends. As concerns this clonotype: Antigen: not known.

This chain links TRBV5-1 with TRBJ1-2; no reliable D call. This TCR was sampled from a newborn girl in good health. Sequencing was carried out using cord blood. The CDR3 protein is CASSLAGRPYWGYTF. The CDR3 bases are TGCGCCAGCAGCTTGGCCGGCAGGCCCTATTGGGGCTACACCTTC.